Listed below are T cell receptor beta chains from one sample, sequenced in a study of shared clonotypes between healthy human individuals. Using immunoSEQ multiplex PCR, the repertoire was profiled, and TCRdb retains in-frame clones only, with some absent. The table includes about half a million clones, 81% detected once. Sequencing input: PBMCs. These receptors came from a woman aged 35 to 49 in good health. Some clones in this sample may be carry-over from other donors' samples. CDR3s include the opening cysteine and the closing phenylalanine or tryptophan. The D gene is left open where the match is weak. Size is omitted from some rows. Given values are once, few, many or a class for expanded clones.

cdr3_aa: CSVEAVSYNEQFF
cdr3_nt: TGCAGCGTTGAGGCGGTCTCCTACAATGAGCAGTTCTTC
d_call: NA
j_call: TRBJ2-1
v_call: TRBV29-1
clone_size: NA

cdr3_aa: CASSLHGYTF
cdr3_nt: TGTGCCAGCAGTTTACATGGCTACACCTTC
d_call: NA
j_call: TRBJ1-2
v_call: TRBV28
clone_size: NA

cdr3_aa: CASSLAAGGYYEQYF
cdr3_nt: TGTGCTAGCAGCCTAGCTGCGGGAGGCTACTACGAGCAGTACTTC
d_call: TRBD2
j_call: TRBJ2-7
v_call: TRBV7-7
clone_size: many

cdr3_aa: CASSVDRGTGELFF
cdr3_nt: TGTGCCAGCAGTGTAGACAGGGGCACCGGGGAGCTGTTTTTT
d_call: TRBD1
j_call: TRBJ2-2
v_call: TRBV2
clone_size: NA

cdr3_aa: CASSRGTRHTEAFF
cdr3_nt: TGTGCCAGCAGCCGCGGGACACGCCACACTGAAGCTTTCTTT
d_call: NA
j_call: TRBJ1-1
v_call: TRBV28
clone_size: many

cdr3_aa: CSPLGACTDTQYF
cdr3_nt: TGCAGCCCGCTTGGCGCATGCACAGATACGCAGTATTTT
d_call: NA
j_call: TRBJ2-3
v_call: TRBV29-1
clone_size: NA

cdr3_aa: CACRPGQGAYGELFF
cdr3_nt: TGTGCCTGTCGACCGGGACAGGGGGCTTATGGGGAGCTGTTTTTT
d_call: TRBD1
j_call: TRBJ2-2
v_call: TRBV30
clone_size: NA

cdr3_aa: CASSVGLAGAIQETQYF
cdr3_nt: TGTGCCAGCAGCGTAGGACTAGCGGGAGCGATCCAAGAGACCCAGTACTTC
d_call: TRBD2
j_call: TRBJ2-5
v_call: TRBV9
clone_size: NA

cdr3_aa: CASSVQPSSNEQFF
cdr3_nt: TGTGCCAGCAGCGTACAGCCCTCGTCCAATGAGCAGTTCTTC
d_call: NA
j_call: TRBJ2-1
v_call: TRBV7-3
clone_size: few

cdr3_aa: CASSRSEGRTMNTEAFF
cdr3_nt: TGTGCCAGTAGCCGCTCCGAAGGACGGACCATGAACACTGAAGCTTTCTTT
d_call: NA
j_call: TRBJ1-1
v_call: TRBV19
clone_size: NA

cdr3_aa: CASRSPSGEPYDNEQFF
cdr3_nt: TGTGCCAGCAGGTCCCCCAGCGGAGAGCCCTACGACAATGAGCAGTTCTTC
d_call: NA
j_call: TRBJ2-1
v_call: TRBV2
clone_size: NA

cdr3_aa: CAWSRTSGGAGDTQYF
cdr3_nt: TGTGCCTGGAGTCGGACTAGCGGGGGGGCGGGAGATACGCAGTATTTT
d_call: TRBD2
j_call: TRBJ2-3
v_call: TRBV30
clone_size: NA

cdr3_aa: CASSPTTANTEAFF
cdr3_nt: TGTGCCAGCAGCCCTACGACAGCGAACACTGAAGCTTTCTTT
d_call: NA
j_call: TRBJ1-1
v_call: TRBV9
clone_size: NA

cdr3_aa: CASSQGSLGINTEAFF
cdr3_nt: TGTGCCAGCAGCCAAGGGTCATTAGGGATTAACACTGAAGCTTTCTTT
d_call: NA
j_call: TRBJ1-1
v_call: TRBV14
clone_size: NA

cdr3_aa: CASSFQGRTGELFF
cdr3_nt: TGTGCCAGCAGTTTCCAGGGTAGGACCGGGGAGCTGTTTTTT
d_call: NA
j_call: TRBJ2-2
v_call: TRBV28
clone_size: NA

cdr3_aa: CASSPGQNTDTQYF
cdr3_nt: TGCGCCAGCAGCCCCGGACAGAATACAGATACGCAGTATTTT
d_call: NA
j_call: TRBJ2-3
v_call: TRBV5-1
clone_size: NA

cdr3_aa: CASSLTYSATGSNEQFF
cdr3_nt: TGCGCCAGCAGCTTAACGTACAGCGCCACAGGGTCCAATGAGCAGTTCTTC
d_call: NA
j_call: TRBJ2-1
v_call: TRBV5-1
clone_size: many

cdr3_aa: CASSLGQPNTEAFF
cdr3_nt: TGTGCCAGCAGTTTAGGACAGCCGAACACTGAAGCTTTCTTT
d_call: NA
j_call: TRBJ1-1
v_call: TRBV27
clone_size: NA

cdr3_aa: CSVGARGQETQYF
cdr3_nt: TGCAGCGTGGGCGCTAGGGGGCAAGAGACCCAGTACTTC
d_call: NA
j_call: TRBJ2-5
v_call: TRBV29-1
clone_size: NA

cdr3_aa: CASSYGGPSRGSQYF
cdr3_nt: TGCGCCAGCAGCTACGGGGGGCCCAGCCGTGGGTCCCAGTACTTC
d_call: NA
j_call: TRBJ2-5
v_call: TRBV5-1
clone_size: NA

cdr3_aa: CASSSFDQGTQYF
cdr3_nt: TGTGCCAGTAGTTCCTTCGACCAAGGGACCCAGTACTTC
d_call: NA
j_call: TRBJ2-5
v_call: TRBV19
clone_size: NA

cdr3_aa: CARVNTEAFF
cdr3_nt: TGCGCCCGTGTGAACACTGAAGCTTTCTTT
d_call: NA
j_call: TRBJ1-1
v_call: TRBV5-1
clone_size: NA

cdr3_aa: CASRDSSGVYNEQFF
cdr3_nt: TGTGCCAGCAGAGATTCTAGCGGAGTTTACAATGAGCAGTTCTTC
d_call: TRBD2
j_call: TRBJ2-1
v_call: TRBV2
clone_size: NA

cdr3_aa: CSVSGGYNQPQHF
cdr3_nt: TGCAGCGTCTCAGGGGGCTACAATCAGCCCCAGCATTTT
d_call: TRBD1
j_call: TRBJ1-5
v_call: TRBV29-1
clone_size: NA

cdr3_aa: CASSFGPQGTYEQYF
cdr3_nt: TGTGCCAGCAGCTTTGGTCCACAGGGAACCTACGAGCAGTACTTC
d_call: NA
j_call: TRBJ2-7
v_call: TRBV7-9
clone_size: NA

cdr3_aa: CASSPPTNQETQYF
cdr3_nt: TGTGCCAGCTCACCACCGACAAATCAAGAGACCCAGTACTTC
d_call: NA
j_call: TRBJ2-5
v_call: TRBV18
clone_size: NA

cdr3_aa: CASSVTSGTNTDTQYF
cdr3_nt: TGTGCCAGCAGTGTAACTAGCGGAACAAACACAGATACGCAGTATTTT
d_call: TRBD2
j_call: TRBJ2-3
v_call: TRBV6-1
clone_size: NA

cdr3_aa: CASSTPPRTSGRGGEQFF
cdr3_nt: TGTGCCAGCAGTACTCCACCCCGGACTAGCGGGAGAGGGGGTGAGCAGTTCTTC
d_call: TRBD2
j_call: TRBJ2-1
v_call: TRBV28
clone_size: NA

cdr3_aa: CSVEGSYRGRAGELFF
cdr3_nt: TGCAGCGTTGAAGGAAGTTACAGGGGGCGTGCAGGGGAGCTGTTTTTT
d_call: TRBD1
j_call: TRBJ2-2
v_call: TRBV29-1
clone_size: NA

cdr3_aa: CASTIGQGEQPQHF
cdr3_nt: TGTGCCAGCACCATTGGACAGGGTGAACAGCCCCAGCATTTT
d_call: TRBD1
j_call: TRBJ1-5
v_call: TRBV28
clone_size: NA

cdr3_aa: CASSGGLAYRETQYF
cdr3_nt: TGTGCCAGCAGTGGGGGACTAGCGTACCGAGAGACCCAGTACTTC
d_call: TRBD2
j_call: TRBJ2-5
v_call: TRBV2
clone_size: NA

cdr3_aa: CASSPSREGNEQFF
cdr3_nt: TGTGCCAGCTCACCGTCCAGGGAGGGAAATGAGCAGTTCTTC
d_call: TRBD2
j_call: TRBJ2-1
v_call: TRBV18
clone_size: NA

cdr3_aa: CASSPSGRRGADTQYF
cdr3_nt: TGTGCCAGCAGCCCTAGCGGGAGAAGAGGAGCGGATACGCAGTATTTT
d_call: TRBD2
j_call: TRBJ2-3
v_call: TRBV5-6
clone_size: NA

cdr3_aa: CASSIRPGTGGTGELFF
cdr3_nt: TGTGCCAGTAGTATCAGGCCCGGGACAGGGGGGACCGGGGAGCTGTTTTTT
d_call: TRBD1
j_call: TRBJ2-2
v_call: TRBV19
clone_size: few

cdr3_aa: CASSVTLAGSTDTQYF
cdr3_nt: TGTGCCAGCAGCGTTACCCTAGCGGGGAGCACAGATACGCAGTATTTT
d_call: TRBD2
j_call: TRBJ2-3
v_call: TRBV9
clone_size: NA

cdr3_aa: CASSLVTGTDTQYF
cdr3_nt: TGTGCCAGCAGCTTAGTAACAGGGACAGATACGCAGTATTTT
d_call: NA
j_call: TRBJ2-3
v_call: TRBV7-8
clone_size: NA

cdr3_aa: CASSLVTGGPTDTQYF
cdr3_nt: TGTGCCAGCAGCTTGGTGACGGGAGGGCCCACAGATACGCAGTATTTT
d_call: TRBD2
j_call: TRBJ2-3
v_call: TRBV5-4
clone_size: NA

cdr3_aa: CASSYTQGTEAFF
cdr3_nt: TGTGCCAGCAGTTACACCCAGGGGACTGAAGCTTTCTTT
d_call: NA
j_call: TRBJ1-1
v_call: TRBV6-6
clone_size: NA

cdr3_aa: CASSSSFSEQFF
cdr3_nt: TGTGCCAGCAGCTCTAGTTTTTCTGAGCAGTTCTTC
d_call: NA
j_call: TRBJ2-1
v_call: TRBV7-2
clone_size: NA

cdr3_aa: CASSVSGTAYEQYF
cdr3_nt: TGTGCCAGCAGCGTTAGCGGGACTGCCTACGAGCAGTACTTC
d_call: TRBD2
j_call: TRBJ2-7
v_call: TRBV9
clone_size: few

cdr3_aa: CSSVGGQNTEAFF
cdr3_nt: TGCAGCTCTGTGGGGGGCCAGAACACTGAAGCTTTCTTT
d_call: NA
j_call: TRBJ1-1
v_call: TRBV29-1
clone_size: NA

cdr3_aa: CASSLTWGEYGYTF
cdr3_nt: TGTGCCAGCTCCCTCACGTGGGGGGAGTATGGCTACACCTTC
d_call: NA
j_call: TRBJ1-2
v_call: TRBV18
clone_size: NA

cdr3_aa: CASIRSSGMGNTQYF
cdr3_nt: TGTGCCAGCATTAGGTCTAGCGGGATGGGAAATACGCAGTATTTT
d_call: TRBD2
j_call: TRBJ2-3
v_call: TRBV27
clone_size: NA

cdr3_aa: CAWKRRDRVYEQYF
cdr3_nt: TGTGCCTGGAAGCGACGGGACAGGGTCTACGAGCAGTACTTC
d_call: TRBD1
j_call: TRBJ2-7
v_call: TRBV30
clone_size: NA

cdr3_aa: CASSFGRGTGELFF
cdr3_nt: TGTGCCAGCAGCTTCGGCAGGGGTACCGGGGAGCTGTTTTTT
d_call: NA
j_call: TRBJ2-2
v_call: TRBV7-9
clone_size: once

cdr3_aa: CATSRDAGQGADEQFF
cdr3_nt: TGTGCCACCAGCAGAGATGCGGGACAGGGTGCCGATGAGCAGTTCTTC
d_call: TRBD1
j_call: TRBJ2-1
v_call: TRBV15
clone_size: many

cdr3_aa: CASSKEAVLQFF
cdr3_nt: TGTGCCAGCAGCAAAGAGGCTGTCTTGCAGTTCTTC
d_call: NA
j_call: TRBJ2-1
v_call: TRBV2
clone_size: NA

cdr3_aa: CASSPGTGITEAFF
cdr3_nt: TGTGCCAGCTCTCCCGGGACAGGTATTACTGAAGCTTTCTTT
d_call: TRBD1
j_call: TRBJ1-1
v_call: TRBV18
clone_size: NA

cdr3_aa: CASSWRGISGNTIYF
cdr3_nt: TGTGCCAGCAGTTGGAGGGGCATCTCTGGAAACACCATATATTTT
d_call: NA
j_call: TRBJ1-3
v_call: TRBV6-4
clone_size: NA

cdr3_aa: CASSLDPETYTDTQYF
cdr3_nt: TGCGCCAGCAGCTTGGATCCAGAGACCTACACAGATACGCAGTATTTT
d_call: NA
j_call: TRBJ2-3
v_call: TRBV5-1
clone_size: once

cdr3_aa: CASSPRGGADSGANVLTF
cdr3_nt: TGTGCCAGCTCACCACGTGGGGGCGCTGATTCTGGGGCCAACGTCCTGACTTTC
d_call: NA
j_call: TRBJ2-6
v_call: TRBV18
clone_size: NA

cdr3_aa: CASSPNSNEKLFF
cdr3_nt: TGTGCCAGCAGCCCTAACAGTAATGAAAAACTGTTTTTT
d_call: NA
j_call: TRBJ1-4
v_call: TRBV7-9
clone_size: NA

cdr3_aa: CASSSTDRVGLEQYF
cdr3_nt: TGTGCCAGCAGTTCGACGGACCGAGTGGGGCTCGAGCAGTACTTC
d_call: NA
j_call: TRBJ2-7
v_call: TRBV2
clone_size: few